A few counts support the clone carrying this T cell receptor beta chain. Amplification of TCR beta used genomic DNA extracted from peripheral blood. Rearranged V-D-J TRB sequences were amplified with a mixed TRB-A/B primer pool. TCRdb re-called the multiplex PCR reads with MiXCR, one entry per CDR3 protein. The sample contains about 17,000 distinct CDR3 sequences, 45% to 50% of which appear only once. Germline V gene sequence: CDR1 SQVTM, CDR2 ANQGSEA. This CDR3 contains 12 residues. This record comes from a study of T cell repertoires in aging, cancer and after chemotherapy. Across the study: Donor ages fell into six groups from 30 or younger up to 70 or older. Around 8.8 million TCR reads made up the full dataset.

This receptor was taken from a human donor in good health. The sample consisted of blood. This sequence joins TRBV29-1 and TRBJ1-2; a weak D match, TRBD1 (5 bases). In nucleotides, the CDR3 is TGCGCCCTCAGGGAGCTCAACTATGGCTACACCTTC. It encodes CALRELNYGYTF. The variable domain in full, with the rest retrieved from reference TRBV29-1 and TRBJ1-2, is SAVISQKPSRDICQRGTSLTIQCQVDSQVTMMFWYRQQPGQSLTLIATANQGSEATYESGFVIDKFPISRPNLTFSTLTVSNMSPEDSSIYLCALRELNYGYTFGSGTRLTVV.